This entry lists 22 T cell receptor beta chains sequenced from one sample in a study of T cells in Graves' hyperthyroidism and ophthalmopathy. RNA transcripts served as the template for amplifying TCR beta CDR3 regions. With the HTBI primer set, the TCR CDR3 went through a first round of RT-PCR. TCRdb analysed the multiplex PCR reads with MiXCR anew, one entry per CDR3 protein. Altogether some 420,000 distinct CDR3 sequences are present, roughly 13% being singletons, with the ten largest covering 5% to 6%. The sample comprised blood. These receptors were collected from a woman in her late teens or twenties with Graves' hyperthyroidism.

This clonotype was seen many times. The chain has TRBV6-5 and TRBJ1-5; D perhaps matches TRBD1 (5 bases). The CDR3 runs to 15 residues. Germline V gene lookup returns CDR1 MNHEY and CDR2 SVGAGI. V lost 2 bases, J lost 4 bases, and 12 bases lay in between. The CDR3 coding sequence is TGTGCCAGCAGTTACCGGGACGGACCTAATCAGCCCCAGCATTTT. Encoded protein: CASSYRDGPNQPQHF.

There are many counts of this clonotype. The CDR3 sequence: CASDRNNYGYTF. The CDR3 bases are TGTGCCAGCGACAGAAATAACTATGGCTACACCTTC. The V call is TRBV14, the J call TRBJ1-2; a possible D gene is TRBD1 (5 bases). With 8 bases removed from V and 1 base from J, the gap between germline ends came to 8 bases. Germline CDR1 SGHDN, CDR2 FVKESK. The CDR3 runs to 12 residues.

This clonotype was observed a few times. The chain uses TRBV7-4 and TRBJ1-5; the match to TRBD1 covers 7 bases. Looked up from germline, CDR1 is SGHVT and CDR2 is SQSDAQ. V was pared by 1 base and J by 0 bases, with 12 bases of the junction left unmatched. The CDR3 covers 19 residues. The CDR3 is CASSLVFRDRKYSNQPQHF. In DNA form, the CDR3 reads TGTGCCAGCAGCTTAGTTTTTCGGGACAGAAAATATAGCAATCAGCCCCAGCATTTT. The complete variable domain, with remaining parts taken from reference TRBV7-4 and TRBJ1-5, reads GAGVSQSPRYKVAKRGRDVALRCDSISGHVTLYWYRQTLGQGSEVLTYSQSDAQRDKSGRPSGRFSAERPERSVSTLKIQRTEQGDSAVYLCASSLVFRDRKYSNQPQHFGDGTRLSIL.

The V call is TRBV29-1, the J call TRBJ2-7; possible D gene TRBD1, 8 bases. The CDR3 loop spans 14 amino acids. The V gene's germline CDR1 is SQVTM and CDR2 ANQGSEA. Trimming left V 6 bases short and J 4 bases short, with 19 bases between. This chain's CDR3 is CSVDLTGGGYEQYF. The CDR3 bases are TGCAGCGTAGATTTAACAGGGGGGGGATACGAGCAGTACTTC.

This chain joins TRBV9 and TRBJ2-3; a possible D gene is TRBD1 (5 bases). Germline V gene data show CDR1 as SGDLS and CDR2 as YYNGEE. CDR3 length: 16 residues. V was clipped by 2 bases and J by 1 base, with 14 bases between them. CDR3 nucleotides: TGTGCCAGCAGCGTCGATACAGGAGTGGGCACAGATACGCAGTATTTT. The encoded protein is CASSVDTGVGTDTQYF.

The genes are TRBV5-1 and TRBJ2-4, with TRBD1 as a possible D gene (5 bases). Looked up from germline, CDR1 is SGHRS and CDR2 is YFSETQ. The V end was cut by 0 bases, the J end by 3 bases, with 7 bases between. The CDR3 loop spans 14 amino acids. In DNA, the CDR3 is TGCGCCAGCAGCTTGGAGGGGCTCAAAAACATTCAGTACTTC. Translation gives CASSLEGLKNIQYF. The full variable domain, in which reference TRBV5-1 and TRBJ2-4 provide the parts outside the CDR3, is KAGVTQTPRYLIKTRGQQVTLSCSPISGHRSVSWYQQTPGQGLQFLFEYFSETQRNKGNFPGRFSGRQFSNSRSEMNVSTLELGDSALYLCASSLEGLKNIQYFGAGTRLSVL.

The V call is TRBV6-1, the J call TRBJ2-7; D possibly matches TRBD1 or TRBD2 (7 bases each). Germline CDR1 is MNHNS and CDR2 is SASEGT. This CDR3 contains 16 residues. Trimming removed 4 bases at V and 0 bases at J, with 16 bases between. The CDR3 DNA sequence: TGTGCCAGCAGTGTGGAGGGAGGGACAGCCTCCTACGAGCAGTACTTC. Translated, it gives CASSVEGGTASYEQYF.

This sequence joins TRBV19 and TRBJ2-2; 13 nucleotides match TRBD2. Unmatched junction bases numbered 5, after V lost 5 bases and J lost 5 bases. The CDR3 spans 16 residues. Germline-derived CDR1 and CDR2 are LNHDA and SQIVND (reference sequence). CDR3 sequence: CASSGWTSGSTGELFF. CDR3 nucleotide sequence: TGTGCCAGTAGTGGGTGGACTAGCGGGAGTACCGGGGAGCTGTTTTTT.

This clonotype was seen a handful of times. This chain links TRBV20-1 with TRBJ2-5; 10 bases agree with TRBD1. The CDR3 length is 17 residues. The V gene end was trimmed by 5 bases and the J gene end by 2 bases; junction bases not matched to a gene: 14. The germline gives CDR1 DFQATT, CDR2 SNEGSKA (reference sequence). CDR3 protein: CSAPPFVGTGAQETQYF. The CDR3, as DNA: TGCAGTGCTCCCCCATTCGTTGGGACAGGGGCGCAAGAGACCCAGTACTTC.

This clonotype was found many times. V and J are TRBV7-3 and TRBJ2-7; no reliable D call. The CDR3 spans 13 residues. The germline V gene has CDR1 SGHTA and CDR2 FQGTGA. V lost 2 bases, J lost 9 bases, and 14 bases lay in between. This CDR3 is CASSLAPRNAQYF. CDR3 nucleotides: TGTGCCAGCAGCTTAGCCCCCCGTAACGCGCAGTACTTC. Filled out from reference TRBV7-3 and TRBJ2-7, the complete variable domain reads GAGVSQTPSNKVTEKGKYVELRCDPISGHTALYWYRQSLGQGPEFLIYFQGTGAADDSGLPNDRFFAVRPEGSVSTLKIQRTERGDSAVYLCASSLAPRNAQYFGPGTRLTVT.

V gene TRBV30 combines with J gene TRBJ1-4, with D perhaps TRBD1 (5 bases). V lost 3 bases and J 7 bases, leaving 9 bases between the germline ends. Looked up from germline, CDR1 is GTSNPN and CDR2 is SVGIG (reference sequence). The CDR3 loop spans 12 amino acids. DNA for the CDR3: TGTGCCTGGAGGGGGGGGGGTGAAAAACTGTTTTTT. Translation: CAWRGGGEKLFF.

This clonotype occurred many times. This chain uses TRBV7-2 with TRBJ2-1; TRBD1 agrees at 12 bases. The CDR3 spans 15 residues. Germline V lookup: CDR1 SGHTA, CDR2 FQGNSA. V gave up 3 bases and J gave up 6 bases; unmatched junction bases: 3. CDR3 DNA: TGTGCCAGCAGCTTGGGACAGGGGGCTTTCAATGAGCAGTTCTTC. Translated, it gives CASSLGQGAFNEQFF.

V gene TRBV20-1 combines with J gene TRBJ2-3; 9 nucleotides agree with TRBD2. The CDR3 spans 13 residues. Germline CDR1 reads DFQATT; CDR2 reads SNEGSKA (reference sequence). Losses at the gene ends were 5 bases for V and 4 bases for J; bases not matched to a gene: 4. The DNA for the CDR3 is TGCAGTGCTCGCAGCGGGAGGTCAGATACGCAGTATTTT. Translation gives CSARSGRSDTQYF.

This clonotype has a handful of counts. It is likely a read error, because the conserved phenylalanine at the end of the CDR3 is missing. This rearrangement joins TRBV7-9 to TRBJ2-7; 8 bases align to TRBD1. Germline-derived CDR1 and CDR2 are SEHNR and FQNEAQ (reference sequence). This CDR3 comprises 16 residues. The ends lost 5 bases at V and 1 base at J; junction bases unmatched: 10. CDR3 in DNA: TGTGCCAGCAGCGCCTCCGGGACAGGTACTTCCTACGAGCAGTACCTC. Translated: CASSASGTGTSYEQYL.

This clonotype appeared a few times. The rearrangement links TRBV27 to TRBJ2-1, with 9 positions matching TRBD1. Germline CDR1 and CDR2: MNHEY and SMNVEV (reference sequence). This CDR3 spans 17 amino acids. The junction had 14 bases not matched to a gene; V was cut back by 4 bases and J by 7 bases. The CDR3 reads CASSYFPPQGALNEQFF. DNA for the CDR3: TGTGCCAGCAGTTATTTCCCCCCACAGGGGGCTTTAAATGAGCAGTTCTTC.

This clonotype came up many times. The chain has TRBV29-1 and TRBJ2-4; D is perhaps TRBD1 or TRBD2 (5 bases each). This CDR3 is built from 13 residues. V was trimmed by 4 bases and J by 3 bases, leaving 10 bases between them. Germline assignment: CDR1 SQVTM and CDR2 ANQGSEA. The CDR3 bases are TGCAGCGTTGGAGGGGTAGTCAAAAACATTCAGTACTTC. Its protein product is CSVGGVVKNIQYF.

This clonotype was detected ten times or more. This chain uses TRBV11-3 with TRBJ2-3; no clear D gene. Germline CDR1 reads SGHNT; CDR2 reads YENEEA. The CDR3 is 13 residues long. V lost 4 bases, J lost 5 bases, and 10 bases lay in between. The DNA of the CDR3 is TGTGCCAGCAGCTCCGACGGCGTAGATACGCAGTATTTT. It encodes CASSSDGVDTQYF.

In this sample, this clonotype turned up many times. The chain has TRBV7-2 and TRBJ2-5, with D tentatively TRBD1 or TRBD2 (6 bases each). V was clipped by 3 bases and J by 5 bases, with 16 bases between them. Looked up from germline, CDR1 is SGHTA and CDR2 is FQGNSA. This CDR3 is 15 amino acids long. CDR3 in DNA: TGTGCCAGCAGCTTCGGAGGGGGAGGATGGGAGACCCAGTACTTC. Protein: CASSFGGGGWETQYF.

This clonotype occurred many times. In DNA, the CDR3 is TGTGCCAGCAGCGCATACGACAGGGCCTATGGCTACACCTTC. Its translation: CASSAYDRAYGYTF. This rearrangement joins TRBV11-2 to TRBJ1-2; TRBD1 matches at 7 bases. Per the germline V gene, CDR1 is SGHAT and CDR2 is FQNNGV. This CDR3 contains 14 residues. The trim removed 5 bases at V and 4 bases at J, leaving 7 bases unmatched.

This clonotype was found many times. The chain employs TRBV15 and TRBJ1-2; TRBD1 aligns across 11 bases. Germline assignment: CDR1 LNHNV and CDR2 YYDKDF (reference sequence). J gave up 8 bases and V 3 bases, and 11 bases lay outside the gene matches. There are 16 residues in the CDR3. The CDR3 DNA reads as TGTGCCACCAGCAGTTACGAGGACAGGGGGCGTCACGGCTACACCTTC. This gives the protein CATSSYEDRGRHGYTF.

V usage is TRBV3-1 and J usage is TRBJ2-3; D possibly corresponds to TRBD2 (5 bases). Per germline, CDR1 LGHDT and CDR2 YNNKEL (reference sequence). V gave up 1 base and J gave up 1 base, with 6 bases separating them. This CDR3 has 14 amino acids. The CDR3: CASSQVGGTDTQYF. Here the CDR3 DNA reads TGTGCCAGCAGCCAAGTGGGAGGCACAGATACGCAGTATTTT.

There are many counts of this clonotype. V usage is TRBV11-2 and J usage is TRBJ2-7; tentative D call: TRBD2 (6 bases). Trimming stripped 5 bases from V and 3 bases from J, with 20 bases between. Germline CDR1 and CDR2: SGHAT and FQNNGV. The CDR3 has 16 amino acids. CDR3 sequence (DNA): TGTGCCAGCAGCCCGCTGACTAGACGATTGGGCTACGAGCAGTACTTC. Protein product: CASSPLTRRLGYEQYF.